This passage covers 21 T cell receptor beta chains from one sample sequenced in a study of PD-1 blockade in classical Hodgkin lymphoma. Relapse was seen in all patients after autologous stem cell transplantation, and brentuximab vedotin exposure was variable. Clones were sequenced by immunoSEQ multiplex PCR, and TCRdb holds only the in-frame ones, with some missing. The table has more than 140,000 clones, about four fifths seen once; the top ten hold about 9.3%. Sequencing used peripheral blood mononuclear cells (PBMCs), obtained before the second cycle of nivolumab. All receptors come from a human donor with classical Hodgkin lymphoma.

This clone was observed a handful of times. The chain recombines TRBV20-1 with TRBJ1-2; D is ambiguous. V dropped 0 bases and J dropped 5 bases, with 4 bases sitting between them. Germline CDR1 reads DFQATT; CDR2 reads SNEGSKA (reference sequence). The CDR3 has 11 residues. The CDR3 loop reads CSARDSYGYTF. In nucleotides, the CDR3 is TGCAGTGCTAGAGACAGTTATGGCTACACCTTC.

The chain is built from TRBV5-3 and TRBJ1-1; the D gene is possibly TRBD1 (6 bases). TRBV5-3 counts as an open reading frame of uncertain function. The CDR3 extends over 14 amino acids. V lost 2 bases, J lost 1 base, and 9 bases lay in between. The CDR3 sequence: CARSLGQPNTEAFF. For the CDR3, the DNA is TGTGCCAGAAGCTTAGGACAGCCGAACACTGAAGCTTTCTTT.

The rearrangement joins TRBV25-1 to TRBJ2-3; maybe TRBD1 (5 bases). The CDR3 consists of 13 residues. Germline-derived CDR1 and CDR2 are MGHDK and SYGVNS. V was cut by 4 bases and J by 3 bases, with 8 bases left in between. Here the CDR3 reads CASSAYRTDTQYF. In DNA form, the CDR3 reads TGTGCCAGCAGTGCCTACAGGACAGATACGCAGTATTTT.

V gene TRBV6-6 combines with J gene TRBJ1-3; D is uncertain. This CDR3 is built from 14 residues. The ends were cut back, 1 base at V and 4 bases at J, with 8 bases in the middle. The germline V gene encodes CDR1 MNHNY and CDR2 SVGAGI (reference sequence). CDR3 loop: CASSYWVGGNTIYF. The CDR3 nucleotides are TGTGCCAGCAGTTACTGGGTAGGAGGAAACACCATATATTTT.

This clone was observed a few times. V and J are TRBV6-1 and TRBJ1-5; D uncertain. The V end was cut by 10 bases, the J end by 9 bases, with 7 bases between. CDR1 and CDR2 (germline): MNHNS, SASEGT. This CDR3 spans 9 amino acids. The CDR3 DNA reads as TGTGCCACCAGACCGCCCCAGCATTTT. Translation: CATRPPQHF.

The rearrangement uses TRBV7-2 and TRBJ1-5; 9 bases map to TRBD1. Germline loops: CDR1 SGHTA, CDR2 FQGNSA. The CDR3 is 14 residues long. The ends lost 7 bases at V and 6 bases at J; junction bases unmatched: 7. CDR3 coding DNA: TGTGCCAGCACCGGGACAGGGTTGAGTCAGCCCCAGCATTTT. Encoded protein: CASTGTGLSQPQHF.

This clone is termed medium-sized. The chain is built from TRBV28 and TRBJ1-2; tentative D call: TRBD1 (5 bases). The CDR3 length is 13 residues. V was shortened by 6 bases and J by 8 bases, with 16 bases between the two germline ends. In germline, CDR1 is MDHEN, CDR2 SYDVKM. As DNA, the CDR3 is TGTGCCAGCAGGAGCCTAGAGGGGCAGGGCTACACCTTC. Amino acids: CASRSLEGQGYTF.

The chain is built from TRBV9 and TRBJ2-3, with a weak D call TRBD1 (6 bases). The germline gives CDR1 SGDLS, CDR2 YYNGEE. The CDR3 has 15 amino acids. The V and J ends lost 6 bases and 1 base respectively, with 15 bases between them. CDR3 DNA sequence: TGTGCCAGCACCCTGAGGGGGAGTCGCACAGATACGCAGTATTTT. Protein sequence: CASTLRGSRTDTQYF.

The chain is built from TRBV13 and TRBJ1-1; D may be TRBD1 (5 bases). The V gene lost 3 bases and the J gene lost 3 bases, with 17 bases spanning the gap. Per germline, CDR1 PRHDT and CDR2 FYEKMQ (reference sequence). The CDR3 spans 16 residues. Here the CDR3 DNA reads TGTGCCAGCAGCTTCGTCAGGGTAGGTTGGGACACTGAAGCTTTCTTT. This codes for CASSFVRVGWDTEAFF.

The genes are TRBV6-5 and TRBJ1-1, with 7 bases matching TRBD1. CDR3 length equals 14 residues. Germline values: CDR1 MNHEY, CDR2 SVGAGI. J was trimmed by 5 bases and V by 5 bases; bases with no gene match: 8. CDR3 DNA: TGTGCCAGCAGTCGACAGGGAGGTTGGACTGAAGCTTTCTTT. Encoded protein: CASSRQGGWTEAFF.

The chain has TRBV4-1 and TRBJ2-4, with D uncertain. The V gene's germline CDR1 is MGHRA and CDR2 YSYEKL. Trimming cost V 1 base and J 0 bases, with 10 bases left between them. CDR3 length equals 16 residues. The CDR3 protein is CASSQVNLLAKNIQYF. CDR3 DNA sequence: TGCGCCAGCAGCCAAGTGAACTTGTTAGCCAAAAACATTCAGTACTTC.

The rearrangement uses TRBV6-6 and TRBJ1-4; D gene unclear. Germline CDR1 MNHNY, CDR2 SVGAGI (reference sequence). There are 14 residues in the CDR3. V gave up 5 bases and J gave up 7 bases, with 14 bases separating them. The CDR3 reads CASSEVLNGEKLFF. Here the CDR3 DNA reads TGTGCCAGCAGTGAGGTCCTTAATGGTGAAAAACTGTTTTTT.

This clone was detected only once. This chain links TRBV21-1 with TRBJ1-3. TRBV21-1 is marked as a pseudogene. The CDR3 sequence is 14 residues long. In DNA form, the CDR3 reads TGTGCCAGCAGCACTAGGTATTTGGGAAACACCATATATTTT. Translated, it gives CASSTRYLGNTIYF.

The V call is TRBV7-3, the J call TRBJ2-1, with 12 bases matching TRBD2. This CDR3 spans 17 amino acids. Germline trimming cut 0 bases from V and 4 bases from J; bases unmatched to any gene: 4. CDR1 is SGHTA and CDR2 is FQGTGA in the germline V gene. The CDR3 nucleotides are TGTGCCAGCAGCTTAACAGTGACTAGCGGGAGTTACAATGAGCAGTTCTTC. Translated: CASSLTVTSGSYNEQFF.

The rearrangement uses TRBV5-4 and TRBJ2-3, with 9 bases matching TRBD1. This CDR3 comprises 15 residues. Germline V gene data show CDR1 as SGHNT and CDR2 as YYREEE (reference sequence). J gave up 6 bases and V 2 bases, and 7 bases lay outside the gene matches. CDR3 sequence reads: CASSFRGQGRDTQYF. The CDR3 region has the DNA TGTGCCAGCAGCTTCAGGGGACAGGGAAGGGATACGCAGTATTTT.

The chain carries TRBV6-6 and TRBJ1-1, with TRBD1 as a possible D gene (5 bases). CDR3 length equals 15 residues. Deletions cut 5 bases from V and 4 bases from J, with 17 bases between. CDR1 and CDR2 (germline): MNHNY, SVGAGI (reference sequence). The CDR3 spells CASSPPRVGTTEAFF. CDR3 in DNA: TGTGCCAGCAGTCCTCCCAGGGTCGGGACCACTGAAGCTTTCTTT.

This clone was counted a few times. This chain links TRBV7-9 with TRBJ2-7, with D possibly matching TRBD1 (6 bases). The CDR3 totals 14 residues. Germline V gives CDR1 SEHNR, CDR2 FQNEAQ (reference sequence). Trimming took 3 bases from V and 6 from J, leaving 15 bases between them. The CDR3, as DNA: TGTGCCAGCAGCTTCCAGGGGCTCGGCTCCGAGCAGTACTTC. Protein product: CASSFQGLGSEQYF.

This clone was counted once. This rearrangement joins TRBV29-1 to TRBJ2-1; TRBD2 matches at 7 bases. V lost 6 bases, J lost 2 bases, and 4 bases stayed unmatched. The germline V gene encodes CDR1 SQVTM and CDR2 ANQGSEA. This CDR3 has 13 residues. CDR3 sequence: CSVSGTTYNEQFF. CDR3 nucleotide sequence: TGCAGCGTCTCCGGGACTACCTACAATGAGCAGTTCTTC.

About this clone: One junction end disagrees with the germline gene, perhaps due to a read error. The CDR3 DNA sequence: TGTGCCAGCAGTTCCGAGACTCAGTACTTC. It is translated as CASSSETQYF. The rearrangement joins TRBV28 to TRBJ2-5; D gene unclear. Per germline, CDR1 MDHEN and CDR2 SYDVKM. This CDR3 comprises 10 residues.

The V call is TRBV18, the J call TRBJ1-2; no firm D call. CDR3 length: 15 amino acids. CDR1 is KGHSH and CDR2 is LQKENI in the germline V gene. The V end was cut by 6 bases, the J end by 6 bases, with 20 bases between. CDR3 protein: CASSPSRVQSDGYTF. For the CDR3, the DNA is TGTGCCAGCTCCCCTAGCCGAGTCCAGTCGGATGGCTACACCTTC. Supplemented by reference TRBV18 and TRBJ1-2, the full variable domain reads NAGVMQNPRHLVRRRGQEARLRCSPMKGHSHVYWYRQLPEEGLKFMVYLQKENIIDESGMPKERFSAEFPKEGPSILRIQQVVRGDSAAYFCASSPSRVQSDGYTFGSGTRLTVV.

V and J are TRBV7-3 and TRBJ2-3; no firm D call. Trimming removed 1 base from V and 3 bases from J, with 5 bases in between. CDR3 length equals 13 residues. Germline assignment: CDR1 SGHTA and CDR2 FQGTGA. CDR3 region: CASSLISTDTQYF. CDR3 DNA sequence: TGTGCCAGCAGCTTAATTAGTACAGATACGCAGTATTTT.